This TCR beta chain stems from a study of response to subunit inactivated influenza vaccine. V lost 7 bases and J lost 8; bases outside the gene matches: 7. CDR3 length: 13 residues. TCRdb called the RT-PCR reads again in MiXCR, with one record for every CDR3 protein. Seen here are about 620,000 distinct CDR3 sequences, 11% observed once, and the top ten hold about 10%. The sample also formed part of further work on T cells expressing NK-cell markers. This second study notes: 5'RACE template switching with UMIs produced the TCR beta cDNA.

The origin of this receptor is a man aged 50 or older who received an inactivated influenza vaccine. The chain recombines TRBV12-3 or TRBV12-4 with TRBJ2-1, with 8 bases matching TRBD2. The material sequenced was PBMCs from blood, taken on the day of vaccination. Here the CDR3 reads CASMPSGGHEQFF. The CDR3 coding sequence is TGTGCCAGCATGCCCAGCGGGGGCCATGAGCAGTTCTTC.